A single sample gave rise to the 18 T cell receptor beta chains below, sequenced in a study of beta chain features in type 1 diabetes (dated by TCRdb to about 2018). Broad study findings and their caveats: In all four CD4+ subsets, TCRB CDR3 length was moderately but significantly shorter in type 1 diabetes patients.

The receptor library was made with the immunoSEQ multiplex PCR assay. The entire isolated RNA was reverse transcribed using the High Capacity cDNA Reverse Transcription Kit, and thus expressed TCRB transcripts were sequenced. TCRdb's version of the immuneACCESS table is confined to in-frame rearrangements and falls short of the full clone set. An unresolved V gene accounts for under half of the shortfall where checked; the remainder is of unknown origin. This sample has about 660,000 clones in its table, and over 12% of those were observed once. Of the sample, roughly 0.04% falls within the top ten clones. These receptors are not linked to any known antigen. Sequenced input: naive CD4+ T cells from blood. The cell subset or site label corresponds to: true naive CD4+ T cells. These receptors all stem from a man aged 18 to 29 with type 1 diabetes.

The chain is built from TRBV28 and TRBJ1-5, with 9 bases matching TRBD1. The J segment lost 5 bases and the V segment lost 6 bases, leaving 5 bases of the junction unmatched. The germline CDR1 and CDR2 sequences are MDHEN and SYDVKM. There are 14 residues in the CDR3. The chain's CDR3 is CASRGDREHQPQHF. CDR3 bases: TGTGCCAGCAGGGGGGACAGGGAGCATCAGCCCCAGCATTTT.

The gene calls are TRBV14 and TRBJ1-4; TRBD1 is a possible D gene (6 bases). Looked up from germline, CDR1 is SGHDN and CDR2 is FVKESK. V was shortened by 3 bases and J by 7 bases, with 24 bases between the two germline ends. The CDR3 loop spans 18 amino acids. The CDR3 protein is CASSQSRAGLGQLEKLFF. CDR3 nucleotides: TGTGCCAGCAGCCAGTCAAGGGCTGGTCTTGGACAGCTTGAAAAACTGTTTTTT.

As regards this clone: Its ends do not fully match the called genes, so a read error is possible. The rearrangement joins TRBV7-7 to TRBJ2-2, with 10 bases fitting TRBD2. The germline CDR1 and CDR2 sequences are SSHAT and FNYEAQ (reference sequence). This CDR3 comprises 16 residues. CDR3 coding DNA: TGTGCTAGCAGCCAATCTAGCGGGGGGAACACCGGGGAGCTGTTTTTT. Encoded protein: CASSQSSGGNTGELFF.

The gene calls are TRBV30 and TRBJ2-1; D is unclear. Germline lookup yields CDR1 GTSNPN and CDR2 SVGIG (reference sequence). V was pared by 2 bases and J by 3 bases, with 5 bases between. CDR3 length: 12 amino acids. The CDR3 is CAWSNVYNEQFF. The CDR3 DNA reads as TGTGCCTGGAGTAATGTCTACAATGAGCAGTTCTTC.

This chain connects TRBV2 to TRBJ2-1; maybe TRBD1 (6 bases). The germline V gene encodes CDR1 SNHLY and CDR2 FYNNEI. V lost 7 bases and J lost 0, with 10 bases in between. There are 14 residues in the CDR3. In DNA, the CDR3 is TGTGCCAGCACCGGACAGAGCTCCTACAATGAGCAGTTCTTC. Protein: CASTGQSSYNEQFF.

This clone was seen a few times. The rearrangement joins TRBV6-1 to TRBJ2-7; 12 bases are a match to TRBD1. Germline V gene sequence: CDR1 MNHNS, CDR2 SASEGT. CDR3 length equals 15 residues. The V gene end was trimmed by 8 bases and the J gene end by 4 bases; junction bases not matched to a gene: 9. The CDR3: CASGEAGQGAYEQYF. CDR3 bases: TGTGCCAGCGGAGAAGCGGGACAGGGGGCTTACGAGCAGTACTTC.

This clone has a handful of counts. V gene TRBV7-9 combines with J gene TRBJ1-4; D gene ambiguous. The CDR3 runs 15 residues. V dropped 2 bases and J dropped 6 bases, with 13 bases sitting between them. Germline CDR1 reads SEHNR; CDR2 reads FQNEAQ (reference sequence). The CDR3 sequence is CASSLFGGVDEKLFF. The DNA for the CDR3 is TGTGCCAGCAGCTTATTCGGAGGAGTTGATGAAAAACTGTTTTTT. Based on the CDR3 plus reference TRBV7-9 and TRBJ1-4, the full variable domain is DTGVSQNPRHKITKRGQNVTFRCDPISEHNRLYWYRQTLGQGPEFLTYFQNEAQLEKSRLLSDRFSAERPKGSFSTLEIQRTEQGDSAMYLCASSLFGGVDEKLFFGSGTQLSVL.

The table lists this clone with a few counts. This sequence joins TRBV30 and TRBJ1-1, with D tentatively TRBD1 (6 bases). V dropped 5 bases and J dropped 2 bases, with 15 bases sitting between them. The germline V gene has CDR1 GTSNPN and CDR2 SVGIG (reference sequence). The CDR3 loop spans 14 amino acids. This CDR3 reads CAWGRTGINTEAFF. As DNA, the CDR3 is TGTGCCTGGGGCCGAACAGGGATCAACACTGAAGCTTTCTTT.

CDR3: CASSQDLSQASGYEQYF. DNA of the CDR3: TGTGCCAGCAGCCAAGATCTATCACAGGCTAGTGGCTACGAGCAGTACTTC. J is TRBJ2-7 and V is TRBV4-2; D possibly corresponds to TRBD1 (5 bases). Looked up from germline, CDR1 is LGHNA and CDR2 is YNFKEQ. The V end was cut by 0 bases, the J end by 3 bases, with 18 bases between. This CDR3 is built from 17 residues.

This clone occurred a few times. The V call is TRBV6-6, the J call TRBJ2-1; TRBD2 agrees at 12 bases. The CDR3 covers 15 residues. Per germline, CDR1 MNHNY and CDR2 SVGAGI (reference sequence). Trimming at V came to 5 bases and at J to 4 bases, leaving 3 bases not matched to a gene. The CDR3 DNA follows: TGTGCCAGCAGTCGGACTAGCGGGGTGTACAATGAGCAGTTCTTC. Encoded protein: CASSRTSGVYNEQFF.

This clone turned up a few times. The V gene is TRBV5-4, the J gene TRBJ1-4; TRBD1 matches at 10 bases. The CDR3 runs 16 residues. V was pared by 4 bases and J by 8 bases, with 11 bases of the junction left unmatched. In germline, CDR1 is SGHNT, CDR2 YYREEE (reference sequence). The DNA of the CDR3 is TGTGCCAGCAGCCGAGACTCCGGGACAGGGGCGGAAAAACTGTTTTTT. Its translation is CASSRDSGTGAEKLFF. Drawing the rest from reference TRBV5-4 and TRBJ1-4, the complete variable domain is ETGVTQSPTHLIKTRGQQVTLRCSSQSGHNTVSWYQQALGQGPQFIFQYYREEENGRGNFPPRFSGLQFPNYSSELNVNALELDDSALYLCASSRDSGTGAEKLFFGSGTQLSVL.

The chain employs TRBV7-9 and TRBJ1-2; D gene unclear. Trimming shortened V by 6 bases and J by 0 bases, and 11 bases separated the two germline ends. The CDR3 consists of 14 residues. Germline-derived CDR1 and CDR2 are SEHNR and FQNEAQ (reference sequence). CDR3 nucleotide sequence: TGTGCCAGCAGGGAGGAGGGCGCTAACTATGGCTACACCTTC. It translates to CASREEGANYGYTF.

The chain joins TRBV6-5 to TRBJ2-7, with D uncertain. The CDR3 is 13 amino acids. Germline CDR1 MNHEY, CDR2 SVGAGI. With 3 bases removed from V and 6 bases from J, the gap between germline ends came to 12 bases. CDR3 residues: CASSYYQRSEQYF. The CDR3 DNA reads as TGTGCCAGCAGTTATTATCAGCGAAGCGAGCAGTACTTC.

In this sample, this clone turned up a few times. The chain links TRBV4-3 to TRBJ1-3; D unclear. In germline, CDR1 is LGHNA, CDR2 YSLEER. With 1 base removed from V and 0 bases from J, the gap between germline ends came to 13 bases. This CDR3 comprises 17 residues. CDR3 protein: CASSQAPPSSSGNTIYF. The CDR3 DNA follows: TGCGCCAGCAGCCAAGCCCCACCGTCGAGCTCTGGAAACACCATATATTTT.

The J gene is TRBJ1-2, the V gene TRBV7-9, with 7 bases aligning to TRBD1. CDR3 length equals 14 residues. The germline V gene has CDR1 SEHNR and CDR2 FQNEAQ (reference sequence). V lost 5 bases and J lost 5; bases outside the gene matches: 8. CDR3 sequence (DNA): TGTGCCAGCAGCAGTCGGAGGGGGCAGTATGGCTACACCTTC. Its translation is CASSSRRGQYGYTF.

The CDR3 region is CAWSVTVSGNTIYF. The CDR3 nucleotides read TGTGCCTGGAGTGTGACCGTCTCTGGAAACACCATATATTTT. The V and J genes are TRBV30 and TRBJ1-3; D call uncertain. CDR1 is GTSNPN, CDR2 SVGIG, per germline (reference sequence). Trimming took 0 bases from V and 0 from J, leaving 6 bases between them. CDR3 size: 14 residues.

This clone was counted a few times. The chain has TRBV5-1 and TRBJ2-5; 8 nucleotides align to TRBD1. Germline CDR1 reads SGHRS; CDR2 reads YFSETQ. This CDR3 has 15 amino acids. V shed 0 bases, J shed 4 bases, and the junction held 5 bases outside the gene matches. The CDR3 sequence is CASSLVQGAGETQYF. CDR3 coding DNA: TGCGCCAGCAGCTTGGTGCAGGGGGCCGGAGAGACCCAGTACTTC.

The rearrangement uses TRBV30 and TRBJ2-7; possibly TRBD1 or TRBD2 for D (5 bases each). The CDR3 extends over 13 amino acids. Trimming stripped 2 bases from V and 2 bases from J, with 10 bases between. Per the germline V gene, CDR1 is GTSNPN and CDR2 is SVGIG (reference sequence). CDR3 protein: CAWSNPGPYEQYF. The CDR3 coding sequence is TGTGCCTGGAGTAACCCGGGGCCCTACGAGCAGTACTTC.